This T cell receptor beta chain is drawn from a study of blood T cell repertoires in COVID-19 (dated by TCRdb to 2020 to 2022). For the wider study: Samples from collaborators originated in the United States, Italy and Spain and spanned both the acute and convalescent phases of COVID-19. The material from the prospective study consisted of cDNA or gDNA derived from T cells, B-cell-depleted T cells, or PBMCs. Deeply sampled blood TCRbeta repertoires from subjects exposed to, actively infected with, or recovered from COVID-19 were included in the dataset. The repertoires were made available in a free public database intended to serve as a resource for research on the immune response to SARS-CoV-2. The samples were drawn from the first 160 participants of the ongoing ImmuneRACE study and from 1,254 subjects provided by 6 global collaborators. A de-identified subject ID, COVID-19 status, age in years and sex were almost always included in the sample metadata. Where available, HLA class I and class II types were obtained from metadata supplied by the sample provider rather than from assay-based typing. Points the paper makes about the study in general: The amount of clinical and demographic metadata varied by source and participant and was provided uncurated.

TCRbeta CDR3 regions were amplified from genomic DNA using the immunoSEQ Assay, a bias-controlled multiplex PCR. In the authors' own workflow: Nucleated cell counts per sample were estimated from amplification of reference gene primers within the assay. Sequence reads were collapsed and filtered to measure the absolute abundance of every unique TCRbeta CDR3 rearrangement. For each sample, productive Simpson clonality was calculated as the square root of Simpson's diversity index across productive rearrangements. Drawn from immuneACCESS, this table holds only the in-frame rearrangements with V and J called that TCRdb kept. Clones are partly lost; checked studies trace under half to an unresolved V gene and leave the rest unexplained. V and J calls and clone size are those listed in that table; D and trimming were worked out from the DNA. Here the sample has roughly 260,000 clones; approximately 89% occur a single time. The top ten clones comprise about 2.7% of the sample.

Participants in the prospective study were aged roughly 18 to 89 years, lived in some 24 United States geographic areas, and enrolled through a virtual design. To assign participants to cohorts, the prospective study relied on clinical history that participants themselves reported in a screening survey and a study questionnaire. Recovered participants in ImmuneRACE Cohort 3 were defined as having two consecutive negative NP/OP PCR tests, clearance from a healthcare professional, or resolution of symptoms. Mobile phlebotomists in the prospective study collected whole blood, serum and a nasopharyngeal or oropharyngeal swab from every participant. Prospective study participants could optionally give additional blood draws and questionnaires over an approximately 2-month period. Blood samples from the prospective study were shipped frozen or at room temperature prior to DNA extraction. About this clone: Its antigen remains unidentified. Base qualities are not recorded, but no much larger clone differs from it by a single base.

The sequencing input was PBMCs or T cells enriched from blood (not recorded which). This TCR was recovered from a woman in her late teens or twenties who had recovered from COVID-19.

The nucleotide sequence reads as follows: TGTGCCAGCAGCGTAGGCGCAAAAGAGACCCAGTACTTC. The resulting protein is CASSVGAKETQYF. Recombination connected TRBV9 to TRBJ2-5, with the D segment identity uncertain. The germline V gene sets CDR1 to SGDLS and CDR2 to YYNGEE. V drops 0 bases and J drops 3 bases, leaving 6 bases in between. Including the terminal cysteine and phenylalanine, the CDR3 comprises 13 residues. CDR3 DNA only is kept here, 39 bases in frame from base 1.